This entry features one T cell receptor (beta chain) sequence. Antigen unknown. V was cut by 5 bases and J by 7 bases, with 8 bases left in between. There are 11 residues in the CDR3. CDR1 is SEHNR, CDR2 FQNEAQ, per germline (reference sequence). The sample is drawn from a study of T-cell reconstitution after alpha-beta-depleted transplantation in children. Preparation of the TCRbeta library used unique molecular identifiers. TCRdb re-analysed the PCR reads in MiXCR, keeping a single row per CDR3 protein. Here the sample spans about 980,000 distinct CDR3 sequences, about 26% being singletons. General study points: Diversity and T-cell counts at one year after transplant derived mostly from new T cells. Expanded graft clones, several hundred of them, were reportedly the source of alpha-beta T cells about two months after transplant. Recipient T cells and thymic progenitors that survived gave rise to the high TCRbeta diversity observed at day 60 in some patients.

This clonotype was obtained from a boy younger than two who had a stem cell transplant for SCID, so the T cells may come from the graft donor. The chain combines TRBV7-9 with TRBJ1-1; D unclear. The specimen was PBMCs, mostly from graft donor cells, collected 360 days after TCRalphabeta/CD19-depleted stem cell transplant. The CDR3 DNA reads TGTGCCAGCAGCGAAGGCCGTGAAGCTTTCTTT. It encodes CASSEGREAFF.